This T cell receptor beta chain originates from a study of robustness of blood B and T cell sequencing. mRNA, not genomic DNA, served as the source for TCR beta repertoires. General study points: TCRbeta rarefaction curves did not fully plateau. Every 10 ml sample contained the pooled top 1,000 TCRbeta clonotypes. Replicate libraries shared over 90% of their top 10,000 TCRbeta clonotypes. Pooling roughly 27-45 ml blood nearly saturated top 10,000 TCRbeta clonotype coverage.

cDNA was made with a 5' template-switch oligo adding a universal priming site. A 12-nucleotide random UMI in the template-switch oligo labeled every cDNA molecule. TCRdb itself ran the PCR reads through MiXCR, one entry per CDR3 protein. In the table there are about 4,000 distinct CDR3 sequences, 50% of which are singletons. This clonotype came up a few times. Its antigen is undetermined. The V end lost 5 bases, the J end lost 13 bases, and 15 bases lay between the germline ends. This CDR3 comprises 12 residues. The V gene's germline CDR1 is ENHRY and CDR2 SYGVKD. V is TRBV10-3 and J is TRBJ1-5; a possible D gene is TRBD1 (5 bases). The receptor was derived from a human donor in good health. The material sequenced was peripheral blood. The CDR3 spells CAISTDSRLQHF. CDR3 sequence (DNA): TGTGCCATCAGTACCGACAGTCGGCTTCAGCATTTT.